This TCR beta chain originates from a study of blood T cell repertoires in COVID-19. Study information: Spain, Italy and the United States supplied samples that represented acute and convalescent COVID-19. T cells, B-cell-depleted T cells, or PBMCs supplied cDNA or gDNA.

The CDR3 consists of 17 residues. V lost 4 bases and J 0 bases, leaving 15 bases between the germline ends. The germline V gene encodes CDR1 LGHDT and CDR2 YNNKEL (reference sequence). Original processing methods: From reference gene primer amplification, estimates of nucleated cell counts were derived. This table comes from immunoSEQ multiplex PCR, and its TCRdb copy is limited to in-frame clones, with some not included. That table is the source of V, J and clone size, and D and trimming were worked out from the DNA. Of some 320,000 clones listed, about 90% are singletons. Cohorts were based on clinical histories the participants reported.

The chain employs TRBV3-1 (or the pseudogene TRBV3-2) and TRBJ1-4; D remains unclear. This receptor was identified in a woman aged 30 to 39 who had recovered from COVID-19. Sequencing was performed on PBMCs or T cells enriched from blood (not recorded which). In DNA, the CDR3 is TGTGCCAGCAGCCGCGTCGGGGTTACGGCAACTAATGAAAAACTGTTTTTT. Its protein product is CASSRVGVTATNEKLFF.